These 30 T cell receptor beta chains came from one sample sequenced in a study of read filtering for tumor transcriptome and immune sequencing. Molecular barcoded adaptors covering alpha/delta and beta/gamma chains were used on approximately 400 ng RNA. In TCRdb, the reads were re-called with MiXCR into one record per CDR3 protein. In the table there are around 130,000 distinct CDR3 sequences, under 15% of which are singletons. Material: a population of CD138-negative cells sorted from bone marrow. The receptors shown here come from a donor at least 40 years old with multiple myeloma.

As for this clonotype: The junction departs from the called germline gene at one end, perhaps through a read error. The J gene is TRBJ2-3, the V gene TRBV7-7; 8 bases fit TRBD1. The CDR3 spans 14 residues. CDR1 is SSHAT, CDR2 FNYEAQ, per germline (reference sequence). The CDR3 sequence is CASSSQGVKDTQYF. CDR3 nucleotides: TGTGCTAGCAGCTCACAGGGGGTCAAAGATACGCAGTATTTT.

Ten or more counts support this clonotype. The chain carries TRBV5-1 and TRBJ2-1; 7 bases agree with TRBD1. After removal of 0 bases from V and 9 bases from J, the junction contained 15 bases not matched to a gene. The CDR3 length is 17 residues. Germline V gene data show CDR1 as SGHRS and CDR2 as YFSETQ. This CDR3 reads CASSLEPGDRVATEQFF. The CDR3 DNA sequence: TGCGCCAGCAGCTTGGAACCAGGAGACAGGGTGGCTACTGAGCAGTTCTTC. The variable domain in full, completed from reference TRBV5-1 and TRBJ2-1, reads KAGVTQTPRYLIKTRGQQVTLSCSPISGHRSVSWYQQTPGQGLQFLFEYFSETQRNKGNFPGRFSGRQFSNSRSEMNVSTLELGDSALYLCASSLEPGDRVATEQFFGPGTRLTVL.

This clonotype was detected ten times or more. V gene TRBV19 combines with J gene TRBJ2-1, with 8 bases fitting TRBD2. This CDR3 contains 15 residues. With V trimmed by 7 bases and J by 5 bases, 10 bases remained unmatched. Germline CDR1 is LNHDA and CDR2 is SQIVND (reference sequence). CDR3 sequence reads: CASTWGLGTHNEQFF. Here the CDR3 DNA reads TGTGCCAGTACTTGGGGACTAGGTACCCACAATGAGCAGTTCTTC.

This clonotype has a count of ten or more. The CDR3 region has the DNA TGTGCCATCAGACCGGGACAGGGTACCTACGAGCAGTACTTC. Translation: CAIRPGQGTYEQYF. V is TRBV10-3 and J is TRBJ2-7, with TRBD1 identical over 9 bases. The V segment lost 6 bases and the J segment 2 bases; nucleotides outside the gene matches: 5. The germline gives CDR1 ENHRY, CDR2 SYGVKD. The CDR3 extends over 14 amino acids.

In the case of this clonotype: This clone may be a read error of a much larger clone one base away. This sequence joins TRBV29-1 and TRBJ1-2; D perhaps matches TRBD1 (5 bases). The CDR3 extends over 13 amino acids. Trimming cost V 4 bases and J 2 bases, with 11 bases left between them. Germline V gene sequence: CDR1 SQVTM, CDR2 ANQGSEA. In nucleotides, the CDR3 is TGCAGCGTTGGCGGGGCGGTGAACTATGGCTACACCTTC. Translated, it gives CSVGGAVNYGYTF.

The table lists this clonotype with many counts. V gene TRBV29-1 combines with J gene TRBJ1-2; no definite D call. Germline V gene data show CDR1 as SQVTM and CDR2 as ANQGSEA. The germline V and J ends were trimmed by 5 bases and 2 bases, with 6 bases remaining between them. This CDR3 comprises 11 residues. The CDR3 coding sequence is TGCAGCGTTTCCTCGAACTATGGCTACACCTTC. It specifies CSVSSNYGYTF.

This clonotype was detected many times. The chain's CDR3 is CASSQSLASNTGELFF. In nucleotides, the CDR3 is TGTGCCAGCAGCCAATCGCTAGCGAGTAACACCGGGGAGCTGTTTTTT. This sequence joins TRBV3-1 and TRBJ2-2; weak D call: TRBD2 (6 bases). There are 16 residues in the CDR3. CDR1 LGHDT and CDR2 YNNKEL come from the germline V gene (reference sequence). V lost 2 bases to trimming and J lost 2 bases, with 12 bases between them.

This clonotype has ten or more counts. The rearrangement links TRBV9 to TRBJ2-5; 8 bases agree with TRBD2. The CDR3 extends over 13 amino acids. Germline CDR1 SGDLS, CDR2 YYNGEE. The J segment lost 8 bases and the V segment lost 3 bases, leaving 6 bases of the junction unmatched. CDR3 DNA: TGTGCCAGCAGCGAAGCGCTAGCGGGTACCCAGTACTTC. Translation gives CASSEALAGTQYF.

This clonotype was seen many times. The chain combines TRBV6-1 with TRBJ1-4, with 9 bases aligning to TRBD1. Germline loops: CDR1 MNHNS, CDR2 SASEGT. The CDR3 covers 15 residues. Unmatched junction bases numbered 11, after V lost 7 bases and J lost 8 bases. CDR3 amino acids: CASIRGQGFQEKLFF. The DNA of the CDR3 is TGTGCCAGCATCCGGGGACAGGGATTTCAGGAAAAACTGTTTTTT.

The sample holds many counts of this clonotype. This chain connects TRBV5-1 to TRBJ1-5; D is uncertain. The CDR3 totals 15 residues. Germline V lookup: CDR1 SGHRS, CDR2 YFSETQ. Trimming left V 2 bases short and J 2 bases short, with 11 bases between. This CDR3 reads CASSFGSGGNQPQHF. In DNA, the CDR3 is TGCGCCAGCAGCTTTGGGTCGGGAGGCAATCAGCCCCAGCATTTT.

This clonotype was picked up many times. V and J are TRBV2 and TRBJ1-2; unclear D gene. CDR1 SNHLY and CDR2 FYNNEI come from the germline V gene. The germline V and J ends were trimmed by 5 bases and 0 bases, with 10 bases remaining between them. The CDR3 is 14 residues long. The CDR3 here is CASSFGGANYGYTF. CDR3 coding DNA: TGTGCCAGCAGTTTCGGCGGAGCTAACTATGGCTACACCTTC. The variable domain in full, completed from reference TRBV2 and TRBJ1-2, reads EPEVTQTPSHQVTQMGQEVILRCVPISNHLYFYWYRQILGQKVEFLVSFYNNEISEKSEIFDDQFSVERPDGSNFTLKIRSTKLEDSAMYFCASSFGGANYGYTFGSGTRLTVV.

This clonotype was detected many times. The chain carries TRBV6-1 and TRBJ2-4; perhaps TRBD1 as D (6 bases). Per germline, CDR1 MNHNS and CDR2 SASEGT. CDR3 size: 14 residues. V lost 6 bases and J 1 base, leaving 10 bases between the germline ends. This CDR3 reads CASRGAVAKNIQYF. CDR3 in DNA: TGTGCCAGCAGGGGGGCAGTTGCCAAAAACATTCAGTACTTC.

This clonotype was seen ten or more times. This chain uses TRBV2 with TRBJ1-6; the match to TRBD1 covers 8 bases. CDR1 is SNHLY and CDR2 is FYNNEI in the germline V gene. The CDR3 covers 15 residues. Germline trimming cut 7 bases from V and 6 bases from J; bases unmatched to any gene: 8. The CDR3 sequence: CASTSQGAVNSPLHF. CDR3 coding DNA: TGTGCCAGCACGAGCCAGGGGGCTGTTAATTCACCCCTCCACTTT.

This clonotype was recorded once. A single base separates this from a much larger clone, so it may be a read error. Since no conserved phenylalanine or tryptophan closes the CDR3, a read error is the likely cause. The chain employs TRBV11-3 and TRBJ2-1; 10 positions match TRBD2. Germline trimming cut 6 bases from V and 5 bases from J; bases unmatched to any gene: 7. The CDR3 contains 15 residues. From germline, CDR1 is SGHNT and CDR2 YENEEA. The CDR3 loop reads CASRHSGRSDNEQFL. CDR3 bases: TGTGCCAGCAGACATAGCGGGAGGTCCGACAATGAGCAGTTCCTC.

The chain has TRBV7-2 and TRBJ1-1; a weak D match, TRBD1 (5 bases). The CDR3 covers 15 residues. V lost 4 bases, J lost 0 bases, and 12 bases lay in between. In germline, CDR1 is SGHTA, CDR2 FQGNSA. The CDR3, as DNA: TGTGCCAGCAGCTCCCTGGGGCCGATGAACACTGAAGCTTTCTTT. This translates into CASSSLGPMNTEAFF. Using reference TRBV7-2 and TRBJ1-1 for the parts outside the CDR3, the full variable domain is GAGVSQSPSNKVTEKGKDVELRCDPISGHTALYWYRQSLGQGLEFLIYFQGNSAPDKSGLPSDRFSAERTGGSVSTLTIQRTQQEDSAVYLCASSSLGPMNTEAFFGQGTRLTVV.

At least ten counts were recorded for this clonotype. The J gene is TRBJ2-2, the V gene TRBV12-5; no definite D call. Germline CDR1 and CDR2: LGHNT and FRNRAP. V was shortened by 1 base and J by 4 bases, with 16 bases between the two germline ends. This CDR3 spans 17 amino acids. This chain's CDR3 is CASGLALTDPGTGELFF. The CDR3, as DNA: TGTGCTAGTGGTTTGGCCTTAACAGACCCGGGCACCGGGGAGCTGTTTTTT.

Regarding this clonotype: Mismatch with germline at one junction end may stem from a read error. The chain couples TRBV9 to TRBJ2-2; possibly TRBD1 or TRBD2 for D (5 bases each). The CDR3 loop spans 17 amino acids. Germline V CDR1 and CDR2: SGDLS, YYNGEE. CDR3 nucleotide sequence: TGTGCCAGCAGCGTAGGACAGAGAAACGCGAACACCGGGGTGCTGCTTTTT. This sequence encodes CASSVGQRNANTGVLLF. Drawing the rest from reference TRBV9 and TRBJ2-2, the complete variable domain is DSGVTQTPKHLITATGQRVTLRCSPRSGDLSVYWYQQSLDQGLQFLIQYYNGEERAKGNILERFSAQQFPDLHSELNLSSLELGDSALYFCASSVGQRNANTGVLLFGEGSRLTVL.

This clonotype appeared many times. The V and J genes are TRBV5-5 and TRBJ1-5; D is unresolved. Trimming took 1 base from V and 0 from J, leaving 5 bases between them. The CDR3 has 14 amino acids. CDR1 and CDR2 from the germline V gene are SGHKS and YYEKEE (reference sequence). This CDR3 is CASSLYDSNQPQHF. CDR3 in DNA: TGTGCCAGCAGCTTGTATGATAGCAATCAGCCCCAGCATTTT. Using reference TRBV5-5 and TRBJ1-5 for the parts outside the CDR3, the full variable domain is DAGVTQSPTHLIKTRGQQVTLRCSPISGHKSVSWYQQVLGQGPQFIFQYYEKEERGRGNFPDRFSARQFPNYSSELNVNALLLGDSALYLCASSLYDSNQPQHFGDGTRLSIL.

This clonotype has a count of ten or more. The chain has TRBV28 and TRBJ1-1, with a weak D call TRBD1 (6 bases). Trimming took off 4 bases at V and 0 bases at J, with 12 bases between the two ends. CDR3 size: 15 residues. The germline gives CDR1 MDHEN, CDR2 SYDVKM. This CDR3 is CASSSTGTLNTEAFF. In nucleotides, the CDR3 is TGTGCCAGCAGTTCGACCGGGACATTGAACACTGAAGCTTTCTTT.

This clonotype was counted at least ten times. This chain links TRBV5-1 with TRBJ2-5, with 14 bases that match TRBD2. The CDR3 loop spans 16 amino acids. The junction had 4 bases not matched to a gene; V was cut back by 3 bases and J by 3 bases. CDR1 SGHRS and CDR2 YFSETQ come from the germline V gene. In DNA, the CDR3 is TGCGCCAGCAGCTGGGGGACTAGCGGGGGAAAAGAGACCCAGTACTTC. Protein: CASSWGTSGGKETQYF. Full variable domain (missing parts from reference TRBV5-1 and TRBJ2-5): KAGVTQTPRYLIKTRGQQVTLSCSPISGHRSVSWYQQTPGQGLQFLFEYFSETQRNKGNFPGRFSGRQFSNSRSEMNVSTLELGDSALYLCASSWGTSGGKETQYFGPGTRLLVL.

This clonotype was seen a handful of times. This chain joins TRBV6-5 and TRBJ1-2, with unresolved D. The V end lost 2 bases, the J end lost 4 bases, and 11 bases lay between the germline ends. CDR1 is MNHEY and CDR2 is SVGAGI in the germline V gene. The CDR3 totals 14 residues. The CDR3 loop is CASSYGARSYGYTF. As DNA, the CDR3 is TGTGCCAGCAGTTACGGAGCCAGGAGCTATGGCTACACCTTC.

As regards this clonotype: A single base separates this from a much larger clone, so it may be a read error. This chain connects TRBV7-9 to TRBJ2-5; no firm D call. The V gene's germline CDR1 is SEHNR and CDR2 FQNEAQ (reference sequence). The CDR3 length is 11 residues. The CDR3 DNA follows: TGTGCCAGCGGCTTAGAGTGGACCCAGTACTTC. It yields the protein CASGLEWTQYF.

This clonotype was seen many times. V and J are TRBV28 and TRBJ2-7; no firm D call. CDR1 and CDR2 from the germline V gene are MDHEN and SYDVKM. CDR3 length: 11 amino acids. Trimming removed 10 bases at V and 5 bases at J, with 12 bases between. The CDR3 protein is CATRSAHEQYF. As DNA, the CDR3 is TGTGCCACCAGATCTGCCCACGAGCAGTACTTC.

The sample holds many counts of this clonotype. V and J are TRBV20-1 and TRBJ2-2, with TRBD2 matching 10 bases. The CDR3 sequence is 16 residues long. Per germline, CDR1 DFQATT and CDR2 SNEGSKA (reference sequence). J gave up 8 bases and V 3 bases, and 12 bases lay outside the gene matches. CDR3 DNA sequence: TGCAGTGCTAGTAAGGCCCTAGCGGGAGACTTTGGGGAGCTGTTTTTT. Residues: CSASKALAGDFGELFF.

On this clonotype itself: Given a much more abundant clone one base away, this may be a read error. It is likely a read error, because the conserved phenylalanine at the end of the CDR3 is missing. This chain uses TRBV19 with TRBJ2-7; perhaps TRBD1 as D (6 bases). This CDR3 comprises 15 residues. V was clipped by 2 bases and J by 4 bases, with 15 bases between them. Germline loops: CDR1 LNHDA, CDR2 SQIVND (reference sequence). CDR3 amino acids: CASSIQGGAGYEQYL. The CDR3 DNA follows: TGTGCCAGTAGTATACAAGGGGGAGCCGGTTACGAGCAGTACCTC.

The sample holds many counts of this clonotype. CDR3 residues: CASSLRTDGYTEAFF. CDR3 DNA: TGTGCCAGCAGCCTTCGGACGGATGGGTACACTGAAGCTTTCTTT. This chain uses TRBV11-2 with TRBJ1-1; D is unclear. The CDR3 has 15 amino acids. Per the germline V gene, CDR1 is SGHAT and CDR2 is FQNNGV. Trimming stripped 5 bases from V and 3 bases from J, with 16 bases between.

This CDR3 is CASSYFTGTGDEKLFF. CDR3 bases: TGTGCCAGCAGTTACTTCACCGGGACAGGGGACGAAAAACTGTTTTTT. The chain recombines TRBV6-5 with TRBJ1-4; TRBD1 matches 10 bases. The V and J ends lost 1 base and 8 bases, in that order; junction bases with no gene match: 7. The CDR3 totals 16 residues. Per the germline V gene, CDR1 is MNHEY and CDR2 is SVGAGI.

This clonotype was counted ten times or more. J is TRBJ2-7 and V is TRBV2, with 10 bases that match TRBD2. The CDR3 totals 15 residues. CDR1 is SNHLY and CDR2 is FYNNEI in the germline V gene. The J segment lost 2 bases and the V segment lost 6 bases, leaving 7 bases of the junction unmatched. The CDR3 spells CASSWSGGATYEQYF. The CDR3 DNA sequence: TGTGCCAGCAGCTGGAGCGGGGGGGCGACCTACGAGCAGTACTTC.

As concerns this clonotype: A much larger clone sits a single nucleotide away, making a read error possible. J is TRBJ1-2 and V is TRBV29-1, with D perhaps matching TRBD1 (5 bases). The CDR3 length is 13 residues. Germline V gives CDR1 SQVTM, CDR2 ANQGSEA. CDR3: CNVEDWGRYGYTF. CDR3 nucleotide sequence: TGCAACGTTGAAGACTGGGGCAGGTATGGCTACACCTTC.

This clonotype came up many times. The chain employs TRBV29-1 and TRBJ1-5, with D possibly being TRBD1 (5 bases). The V gene's germline CDR1 is SQVTM and CDR2 ANQGSEA. This CDR3 is 13 amino acids long. The V and J ends lost 7 bases and 6 bases respectively, with 16 bases between them. The CDR3 spells CSAGWGLSQPQHF. In DNA, the CDR3 is TGCAGCGCAGGATGGGGGTTGAGTCAGCCCCAGCATTTT. The whole variable domain, remainder taken from reference TRBV29-1 and TRBJ1-5, is SAVISQKPSRDICQRGTSLTIQCQVDSQVTMMFWYRQQPGQSLTLIATANQGSEATYESGFVIDKFPISRPNLTFSTLTVSNMSPEDSSIYLCSAGWGLSQPQHFGDGTRLSIL.